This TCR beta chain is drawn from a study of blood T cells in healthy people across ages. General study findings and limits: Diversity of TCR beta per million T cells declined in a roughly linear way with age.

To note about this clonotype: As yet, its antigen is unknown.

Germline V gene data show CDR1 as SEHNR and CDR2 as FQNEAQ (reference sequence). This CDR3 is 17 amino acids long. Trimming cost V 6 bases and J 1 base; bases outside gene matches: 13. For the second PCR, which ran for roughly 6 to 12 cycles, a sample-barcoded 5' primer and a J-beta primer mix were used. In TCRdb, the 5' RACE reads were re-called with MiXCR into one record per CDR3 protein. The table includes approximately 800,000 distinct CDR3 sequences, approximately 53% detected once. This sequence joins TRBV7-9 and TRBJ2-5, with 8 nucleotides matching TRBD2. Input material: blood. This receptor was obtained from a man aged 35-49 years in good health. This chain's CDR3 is CASSQGGASGLQETQYF. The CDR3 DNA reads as TGTGCCAGCAGTCAAGGCGGGGCTAGCGGGCTCCAAGAGACCCAGTACTTC.